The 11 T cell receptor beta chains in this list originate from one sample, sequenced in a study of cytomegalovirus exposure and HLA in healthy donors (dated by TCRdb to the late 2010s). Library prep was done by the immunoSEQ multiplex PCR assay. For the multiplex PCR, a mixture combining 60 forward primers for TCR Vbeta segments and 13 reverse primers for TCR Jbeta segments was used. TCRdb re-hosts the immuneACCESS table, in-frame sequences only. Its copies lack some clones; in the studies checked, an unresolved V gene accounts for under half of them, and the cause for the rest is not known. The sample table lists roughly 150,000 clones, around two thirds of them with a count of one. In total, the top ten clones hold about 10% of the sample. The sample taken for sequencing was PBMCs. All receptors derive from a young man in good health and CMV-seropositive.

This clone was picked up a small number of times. CDR3 DNA sequence: TGTGCCAGCAGCCGAAGCGGCGGCGGGCACAATCAGCCCCAGCATTTT. Translating gives CASSRSGGGHNQPQHF. The rearrangement links TRBV7-2 to TRBJ1-5, with D unresolved. The V gene lost 5 bases and the J gene lost 3 bases, with 17 bases spanning the gap. CDR3 length: 16 amino acids. Germline CDR1 and CDR2: SGHTA and FQGNSA.

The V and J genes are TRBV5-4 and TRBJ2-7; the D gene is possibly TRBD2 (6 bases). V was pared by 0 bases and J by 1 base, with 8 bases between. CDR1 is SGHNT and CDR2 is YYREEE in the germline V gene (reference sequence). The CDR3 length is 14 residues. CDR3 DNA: TGTGCCAGCAGCTTGGCCCTAGCGTCCTACGAGCAGTACTTC. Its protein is CASSLALASYEQYF. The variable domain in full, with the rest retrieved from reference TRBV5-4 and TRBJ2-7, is ETGVTQSPTHLIKTRGQQVTLRCSSQSGHNTVSWYQQALGQGPQFIFQYYREEENGRGNFPPRFSGLQFPNYSSELNVNALELDDSALYLCASSLALASYEQYFGPGTRLTVT.

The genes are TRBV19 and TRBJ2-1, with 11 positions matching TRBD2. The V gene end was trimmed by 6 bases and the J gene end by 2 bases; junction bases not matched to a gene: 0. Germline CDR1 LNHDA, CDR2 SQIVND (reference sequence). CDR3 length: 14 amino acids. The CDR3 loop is CASRTSGTYNEQFF. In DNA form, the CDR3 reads TGTGCCAGTAGGACTAGCGGGACCTACAATGAGCAGTTCTTC. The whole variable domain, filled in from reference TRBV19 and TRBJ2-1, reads DGGITQSPKYLFRKEGQNVTLSCEQNLNHDAMYWYRQDPGQGLRLIYYSQIVNDFQKGDIAEGYSVSREKKESFPLTVTSAQKNPTAFYLCASRTSGTYNEQFFGPGTRLTVL.

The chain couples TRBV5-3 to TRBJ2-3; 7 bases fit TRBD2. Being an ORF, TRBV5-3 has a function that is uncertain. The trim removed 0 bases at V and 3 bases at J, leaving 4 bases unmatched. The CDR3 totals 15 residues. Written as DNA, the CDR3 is TGTGCCAGAAGCTTGGATAGCGGGTCTACAGATACGCAGTATTTT. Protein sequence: CARSLDSGSTDTQYF.

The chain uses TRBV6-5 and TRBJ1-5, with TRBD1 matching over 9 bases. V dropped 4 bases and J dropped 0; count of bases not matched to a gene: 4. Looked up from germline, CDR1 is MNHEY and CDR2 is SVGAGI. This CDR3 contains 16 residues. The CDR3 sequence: CASSSMDRGSNQPQHF. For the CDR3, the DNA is TGTGCCAGCAGTTCGATGGACAGGGGTAGCAATCAGCCCCAGCATTTT.

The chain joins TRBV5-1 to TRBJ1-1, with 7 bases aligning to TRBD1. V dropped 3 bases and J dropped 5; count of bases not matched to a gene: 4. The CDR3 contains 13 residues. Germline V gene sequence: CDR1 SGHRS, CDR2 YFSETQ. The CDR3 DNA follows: TGCGCCAGCAGCTCATCGACAGGGACTGAAGCTTTCTTT. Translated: CASSSSTGTEAFF.

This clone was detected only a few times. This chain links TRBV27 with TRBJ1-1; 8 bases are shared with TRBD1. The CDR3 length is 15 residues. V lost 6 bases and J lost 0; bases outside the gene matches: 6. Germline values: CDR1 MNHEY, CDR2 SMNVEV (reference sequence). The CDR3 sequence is CASRPGGAMNTEAFF. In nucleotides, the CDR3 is TGTGCCAGCAGGCCAGGGGGCGCAATGAACACTGAAGCTTTCTTT.

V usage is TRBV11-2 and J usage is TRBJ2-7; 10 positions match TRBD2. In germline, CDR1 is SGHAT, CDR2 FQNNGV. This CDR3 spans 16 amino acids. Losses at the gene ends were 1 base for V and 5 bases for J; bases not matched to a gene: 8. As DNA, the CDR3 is TGTGCCAGCAGCTTAGCAACTAGCGGGGACGGCCACGAGCAGTACTTC. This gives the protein CASSLATSGDGHEQYF.

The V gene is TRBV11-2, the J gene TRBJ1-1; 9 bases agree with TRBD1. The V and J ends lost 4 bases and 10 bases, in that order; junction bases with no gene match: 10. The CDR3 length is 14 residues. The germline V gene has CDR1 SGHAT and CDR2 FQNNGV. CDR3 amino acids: CASSSGQGHLGAFF. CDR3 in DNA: TGTGCCAGCAGCTCGGGACAGGGTCATTTAGGAGCTTTCTTT.

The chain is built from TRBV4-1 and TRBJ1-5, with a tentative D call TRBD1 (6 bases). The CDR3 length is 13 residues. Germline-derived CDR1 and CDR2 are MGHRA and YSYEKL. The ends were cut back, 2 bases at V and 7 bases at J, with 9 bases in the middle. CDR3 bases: TGCGCCAGCAGCCAACCTCAGGGGCAGCCCCAGCATTTT. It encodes CASSQPQGQPQHF.

The CDR3 coding sequence is TGTGCCAGCAGCTCGGGACAGCCTGACTACAATGAGCAGTTCTTC. Amino acids: CASSSGQPDYNEQFF. The chain carries TRBV7-3 and TRBJ2-1, with 7 bases aligning to TRBD1. V dropped 4 bases and J dropped 3; count of bases not matched to a gene: 6. CDR3 length: 15 residues. Germline-derived CDR1 and CDR2 are SGHTA and FQGTGA.